This T cell receptor beta chain was recovered during a study of shared clonotypes between healthy human individuals. Notes on the study in general: Roughly 5.3% of naive CD4 clonotypes were common to four donors. Generation probability values for non-shared clonotypes were lower than those for clonotypes shared by all four donors.

This table comes from immunoSEQ multiplex PCR, and its TCRdb copy is limited to in-frame clones, with some not included. Counted here are about 2.2 million clones, 93% occurring once; the ten biggest clones make up roughly 1.7%. Terminally differentiated effector memory CD45RA+ cells were excluded by CCR7 positive selection of CD45RO-negative cells. The table lists this clone with a count of one. Its antigen is unknown. Sample: naive CD8+ T cells from PBMCs. This TCR was sampled from a young man in good health. Some clones in this sample may be carry-over from other donors' samples.

The CDR3 protein is CASSHEGIGGEQYF. CDR3 nucleotide sequence: TGTGCCAGCAGCCACGAAGGGATAGGGGGCGAGCAGTACTTC. The rearrangement links TRBV11-1 to TRBJ2-7; D may be TRBD1 (6 bases). The CDR3 extends over 14 amino acids. Trimming took 5 bases from V and 6 from J, leaving 17 bases between them. Germline CDR1 and CDR2: SGHAT and FQDESV (reference sequence).